The 5 T cell receptor beta chains below all came from one sample that was sequenced in a study of Ad26.COV2.S vaccination and SARS-CoV-2 variants (dated by TCRdb to about 2021). Receptor libraries were prepared by the immunoSEQ multiplex PCR assay. In its TCRdb copy, this immuneACCESS table keeps in-frame sequences only and misses some clones. Where compared with another copy, unresolved V genes explain less than half of these, and the others have no known cause. The sample table records some 270,000 clones; around 85% of these occur just once. The ten largest clones represent less than 3.5% of the sample. Taken with the paper, the label for treatment or condition translates to: about 20 received Ad26.COV2.S at low or high dose, single or two shots; several received placebo; per-sample allocation not given. Repertoires of vaccine and placebo recipients were sequenced from samples collected on day 63 after the first injection.

Sequencing used peripheral blood, obtained in a trial of Ad26.COV2.S vaccine versus placebo. The receptors shown here come from a person between 18 and 59 years old who received the Ad26.COV2.S COVID-19 vaccine or a placebo.

This clone was seen just once. The rearrangement links TRBV18 to TRBJ2-5; D gene uncertain. Looked up from germline, CDR1 is KGHSH and CDR2 is LQKENI. This CDR3 has 13 amino acids. V lost 0 bases and J 4 bases, leaving 6 bases between the germline ends. CDR3 DNA: TGTGCCAGCTCACCACCGTTCATAGAGACCCAGTACTTC. It codes for CASSPPFIETQYF.

J is TRBJ1-2 and V is TRBV7-2; 7 positions agree with TRBD1. J lost 1 base, V lost 5 bases, and 10 bases had no gene match. This CDR3 is 16 amino acids long. Per the germline V gene, CDR1 is SGHTA and CDR2 is FQGNSA. The CDR3 loop reads CASSPTTGLFNYGYTF. The CDR3 nucleotides read TGTGCCAGCAGCCCAACGACAGGGCTTTTTAACTATGGCTACACCTTC.

The CDR3 spells CASSLGRDRGFDSNQPQHF. The CDR3 DNA is TGTGCCAGCAGCTTAGGAAGGGACAGGGGGTTCGATAGCAATCAGCCCCAGCATTTT. V and J are TRBV7-8 and TRBJ1-5; 11 nucleotides line up with TRBD1. Unmatched junction bases numbered 8, after V lost 1 base and J lost 0 bases. The CDR3 spans 19 residues. Per germline, CDR1 SGHVS and CDR2 FQNEAQ.

The J gene is TRBJ2-3, the V gene TRBV18; TRBD2 is a possible D gene (5 bases). The CDR3 sequence is 15 residues long. Trimming removed 3 bases from V and 6 bases from J, with 16 bases in between. Germline V gene data show CDR1 as KGHSH and CDR2 as LQKENI. The CDR3 here is CASSPSAGLRDTQYF. The DNA for the CDR3 is TGTGCCAGCTCACCTAGCGCCGGATTAAGGGATACGCAGTATTTT.

The chain has TRBV27 and TRBJ1-2; D might be TRBD1 (6 bases). CDR1 MNHEY and CDR2 SMNVEV come from the germline V gene (reference sequence). V lost 0 bases, J lost 8 bases, and 13 bases lay in between. This CDR3 spans 14 amino acids. Written as DNA, the CDR3 is TGTGCCAGCAGTTTATCGGGGGGGCGAAGGGGCTACACCTTC. Translation gives CASSLSGGRRGYTF.